Below, one T cell receptor (beta chain) is given with its context. The data were produced by immunoSEQ multiplex PCR, yet TCRdb's version contains in-frame clones alone and is incomplete. The sample has under 150,000 clones; approximately 86% are singletons. The data were obtained in a study of PD-1 blockade in mismatch repair-deficient tumors. The starting material was peripheral blood, obtained 44 weeks after starting pembrolizumab. The sequence came from an adult with mismatch repair-deficient cancer.

The CDR3 is CASRRTGGRETQYF. Written as DNA, the CDR3 is TGTGCCAGCAGGCGTACAGGGGGCCGGGAGACCCAGTACTTC. The rearrangement links TRBV6-5 to TRBJ2-5; 9 nucleotides line up with TRBD1. The CDR3 has 14 amino acids. Germline-derived CDR1 and CDR2 are MNHEY and SVGAGI. The V gene end was trimmed by 6 bases and the J gene end by 5 bases; junction bases not matched to a gene: 7.